This entry concerns a single T cell receptor beta chain. Its antigen is not known. The data were taken from a study of blood T cells in healthy people across ages. The germline gives CDR1 SGDLS, CDR2 YYNGEE. Trimming took 0 bases from V and 2 from J; bases not matched to a gene: 8. This CDR3 region has 16 residues. Overall study findings and caveats: The recorded TCR beta diversity per million T cells decreased in a roughly linear manner with age. Estimates based on one million T cells were treated as lower bounds.

Per-sample yields of isolated PBMCs were at least 6 million. Primers used in a second PCR of about 6 to 12 cycles were a sample-barcoded 5' primer and a J-beta primer mix. The template-switch adaptor was a 5' adaptor with 12 random nucleotides. It tagged each cDNA molecule. One entry per CDR3 protein results from TCRdb running MiXCR on the 5' RACE reads. The sample has roughly 930,000 distinct CDR3 sequences, about 44% seen once. The chain joins TRBV9 to TRBJ2-7, with 7 bases matching TRBD1. Material: blood. The sequence derives from a man aged 30 to 45 in good health. This CDR3 reads CASSVVGTGEPYEQYF. CDR3 coding DNA: TGTGCCAGCAGCGTAGTAGGAACAGGGGAACCCTACGAGCAGTACTTC.